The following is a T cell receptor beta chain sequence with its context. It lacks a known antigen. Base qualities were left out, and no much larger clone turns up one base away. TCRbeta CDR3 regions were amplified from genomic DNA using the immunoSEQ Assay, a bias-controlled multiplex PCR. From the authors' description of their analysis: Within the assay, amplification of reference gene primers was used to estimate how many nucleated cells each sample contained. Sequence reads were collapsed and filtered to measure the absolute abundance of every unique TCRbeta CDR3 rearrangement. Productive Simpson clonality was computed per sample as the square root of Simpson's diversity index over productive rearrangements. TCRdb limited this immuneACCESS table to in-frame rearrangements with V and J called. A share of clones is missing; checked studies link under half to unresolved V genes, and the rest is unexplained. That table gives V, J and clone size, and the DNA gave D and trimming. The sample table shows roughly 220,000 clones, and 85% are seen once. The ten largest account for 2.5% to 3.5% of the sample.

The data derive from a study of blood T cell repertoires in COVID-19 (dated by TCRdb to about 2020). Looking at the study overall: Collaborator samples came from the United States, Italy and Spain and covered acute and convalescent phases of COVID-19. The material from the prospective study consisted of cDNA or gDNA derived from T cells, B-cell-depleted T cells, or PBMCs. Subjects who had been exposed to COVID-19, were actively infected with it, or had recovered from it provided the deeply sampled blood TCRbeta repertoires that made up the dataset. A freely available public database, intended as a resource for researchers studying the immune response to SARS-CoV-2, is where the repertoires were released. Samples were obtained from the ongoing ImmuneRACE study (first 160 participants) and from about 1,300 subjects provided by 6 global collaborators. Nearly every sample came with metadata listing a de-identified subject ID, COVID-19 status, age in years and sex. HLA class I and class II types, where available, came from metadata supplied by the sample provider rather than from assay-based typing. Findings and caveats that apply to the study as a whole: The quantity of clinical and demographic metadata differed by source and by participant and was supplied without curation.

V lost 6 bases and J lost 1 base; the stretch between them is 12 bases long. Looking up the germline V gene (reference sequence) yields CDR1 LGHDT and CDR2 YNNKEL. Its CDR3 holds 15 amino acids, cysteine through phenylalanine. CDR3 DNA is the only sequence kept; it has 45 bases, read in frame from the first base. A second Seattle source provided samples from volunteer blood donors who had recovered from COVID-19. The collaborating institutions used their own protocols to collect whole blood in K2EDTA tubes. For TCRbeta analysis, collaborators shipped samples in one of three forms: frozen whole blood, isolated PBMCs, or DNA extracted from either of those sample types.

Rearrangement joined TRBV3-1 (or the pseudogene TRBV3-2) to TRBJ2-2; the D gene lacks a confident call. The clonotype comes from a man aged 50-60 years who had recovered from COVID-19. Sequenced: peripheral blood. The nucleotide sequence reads TGTGCCAGCAGTCGGCAGGTTTTGAACACCGGGGAGCTGTTTTTT. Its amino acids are CASSRQVLNTGELFF.